The rows below give T cell receptor beta chains drawn from one sample of a study of post-analysis software for immune sequencing data. In TCRdb, the PCR reads were re-called with MiXCR into one record per CDR3 protein. The table lists about 160,000 distinct CDR3 sequences, around 36% of them singletons. The sample in question was blood, obtained after autologous hematopoietic stem cell transplantation. Receptors originate from a girl between 5 and 17 years old with multiple sclerosis. Both conserved end residues are part of each CDR3. The order of the fields is CDR3 DNA, CDR3 protein, V gene, clone size, D gene, J gene. The D gene is left open where the match is weak. The listing skips clone size in some rows; elsewhere it reads once, few, many or a size class.

CDR3nt: TGTGCCAGCAGACGGGAGGGGAGGGATTCACCCCTCCACTTT
CDR3aa: CASRREGRDSPLHF
v_gene: TRBV4-2
abundance: -
d_gene: -
j_gene: TRBJ1-6

CDR3nt: TGCGCCAGCAGCTTCGCGTATACGCAGTATTTT
CDR3aa: CASSFAYTQYF
v_gene: TRBV5-1
abundance: -
d_gene: -
j_gene: TRBJ2-3

CDR3nt: TGCGCCAGCAGCTTCCCCATACTAGCGGACTCAGACTCCTACAATGAGCAGTTCTTC
CDR3aa: CASSFPILADSDSYNEQFF
v_gene: TRBV5-1
abundance: -
d_gene: TRBD2
j_gene: TRBJ2-1

CDR3nt: TGTGCCATCAGCCGGGACAGTCAAGAGACCCAGTACTTC
CDR3aa: CAISRDSQETQYF
v_gene: TRBV10-3
abundance: few
d_gene: TRBD1
j_gene: TRBJ2-5

CDR3nt: TGCGCCAGCAGCCCCACGACTAGCGGGAGCGGGTACACCGGGGAGCTGTTTTTT
CDR3aa: CASSPTTSGSGYTGELFF
v_gene: TRBV5-1
abundance: -
d_gene: TRBD2
j_gene: TRBJ2-2

CDR3nt: TGTGCCAGCAGTTACCGACTAGGACCCTATGGCTACACCTTC
CDR3aa: CASSYRLGPYGYTF
v_gene: TRBV6-2/TRBV6-3
abundance: -
d_gene: -
j_gene: TRBJ1-2

CDR3nt: TGTGCCAGCAGTATCAGGGGGCGCGAAGAGACCCAGTACTTC
CDR3aa: CASSIRGREETQYF
v_gene: TRBV28
abundance: few
d_gene: TRBD1
j_gene: TRBJ2-5

CDR3nt: TGTGCCAGCAGCAGGGAGATGTCGAGGGCCAAAAACATTCAGTACTTC
CDR3aa: CASSREMSRAKNIQYF
v_gene: TRBV7-2
abundance: -
d_gene: -
j_gene: TRBJ2-4

CDR3nt: TGCGCCAGCAGCTTGGTAGGGGGGCGCGGGTCCTACGAGCAGTACTTC
CDR3aa: CASSLVGGRGSYEQYF
v_gene: TRBV5-1
abundance: -
d_gene: -
j_gene: TRBJ2-7

CDR3nt: TGTGCCAGCAGCTTCCGGGACAGGGGGATCTACGAGCAGTACTTC
CDR3aa: CASSFRDRGIYEQYF
v_gene: TRBV7-9
abundance: few
d_gene: TRBD1
j_gene: TRBJ2-7

CDR3nt: TGTGCCAGCAGCGTAGCAGCTACTGGCTACGAGCAGTACTTC
CDR3aa: CASSVAATGYEQYF
v_gene: TRBV9
abundance: few
d_gene: -
j_gene: TRBJ2-7

CDR3nt: TGTGCCAGCAGCTTTGGGGGAGGGTATCAGCCCCAGCATTTT
CDR3aa: CASSFGGGYQPQHF
v_gene: TRBV7-2
abundance: -
d_gene: -
j_gene: TRBJ1-5

CDR3nt: TGCGCCAGCAGCCTCGAACAGGGCACTGAAGCTTTCTTT
CDR3aa: CASSLEQGTEAFF
v_gene: TRBV5-1
abundance: many
d_gene: -
j_gene: TRBJ1-1

CDR3nt: TGTGCCAGCAGTTTACCGGGAATCCACGAGCAGTACTTC
CDR3aa: CASSLPGIHEQYF
v_gene: TRBV28
abundance: -
d_gene: -
j_gene: TRBJ2-7

CDR3nt: TGTGCCAGCACTAGCCCGCTAGCGGGAGGGCCAAGTGAGCAGTTCTTC
CDR3aa: CASTSPLAGGPSEQFF
v_gene: TRBV6-5
abundance: -
d_gene: TRBD2
j_gene: TRBJ2-1

CDR3nt: TGTGCCAGCAGCATAAGCGACAGGGGCAATGAGCAGTTCTTC
CDR3aa: CASSISDRGNEQFF
v_gene: TRBV6-6
abundance: -
d_gene: TRBD1
j_gene: TRBJ2-1

CDR3nt: TGTGCCAGCAGCTTAGGGACTAGCGGGGTCACAGATACGCAGTATTTT
CDR3aa: CASSLGTSGVTDTQYF
v_gene: TRBV7-2
abundance: once
d_gene: TRBD2
j_gene: TRBJ2-3

CDR3nt: TGTGCCAGCAGCCTCATCGGAGAGACAGGGTTGACAGATACGCAGTATTTT
CDR3aa: CASSLIGETGLTDTQYF
v_gene: TRBV7-2
abundance: few
d_gene: TRBD1
j_gene: TRBJ2-3

CDR3nt: TGTGCCAGCAGCTTAGAATCCCAGGGTCGCACCTATGGCTACACCTTC
CDR3aa: CASSLESQGRTYGYTF
v_gene: TRBV7-2
abundance: many
d_gene: -
j_gene: TRBJ1-2

CDR3nt: TGCAGTGCTAGGGACAGGCCCACCTCCTACGAGCAGTACTTC
CDR3aa: CSARDRPTSYEQYF
v_gene: TRBV20-1
abundance: many
d_gene: TRBD1
j_gene: TRBJ2-7

CDR3nt: TGTGCCAGCAGCTTGGCGGGGGCCGGAGGGTCCTACGAGCAGTACTTC
CDR3aa: CASSLAGAGGSYEQYF
v_gene: TRBV7-2
abundance: -
d_gene: -
j_gene: TRBJ2-7

CDR3nt: TGCAGTGCTAGGGGGGGCAATCCCGGGACGGACGACTACGAGCAGTACTTC
CDR3aa: CSARGGNPGTDDYEQYF
v_gene: TRBV20-1
abundance: -
d_gene: -
j_gene: TRBJ2-7

CDR3nt: TGCGCCAGCAGCTTGGTTTCTCCGTCCGGCGAGCAGTACTTC
CDR3aa: CASSLVSPSGEQYF
v_gene: TRBV5-1
abundance: -
d_gene: -
j_gene: TRBJ2-7

CDR3nt: TGTGCCACCAGCAGAGAGGGCAGCACAGATACGCAGTATTTT
CDR3aa: CATSREGSTDTQYF
v_gene: TRBV15
abundance: few
d_gene: -
j_gene: TRBJ2-3

CDR3nt: TGTGCCAGCAGTCCGTCTAGCGGGCGCCCCTACGAGCAGTACTTC
CDR3aa: CASSPSSGRPYEQYF
v_gene: TRBV6-5
abundance: -
d_gene: TRBD2
j_gene: TRBJ2-7

CDR3nt: TGTGCCAGCAGTGAACTCCGGAGAAATCAGCCCCAGCATTTT
CDR3aa: CASSELRRNQPQHF
v_gene: TRBV2
abundance: -
d_gene: -
j_gene: TRBJ1-5

CDR3nt: TGCGCCAGCAGTGACGGGACTAGCGGGAGAGATGAGCAGTTCTTC
CDR3aa: CASSDGTSGRDEQFF
v_gene: TRBV10-1
abundance: many
d_gene: TRBD2
j_gene: TRBJ2-1

CDR3nt: TGTGCCAGCAGCTCCAGGGTGTGGGAGAGCACAGATACGCAGTATTTT
CDR3aa: CASSSRVWESTDTQYF
v_gene: TRBV11-1
abundance: -
d_gene: -
j_gene: TRBJ2-3

CDR3nt: TGTGCCACCAGTGATTCAGGGCGGACTAGAGGAAGCACAGATACGCAGTATTTT
CDR3aa: CATSDSGRTRGSTDTQYF
v_gene: TRBV24-1
abundance: -
d_gene: TRBD2
j_gene: TRBJ2-3

CDR3nt: TGTGCCACCAGCAGAGCTCGGGGCCCCGGCTACAATGAGCAGTTCTTC
CDR3aa: CATSRARGPGYNEQFF
v_gene: TRBV15
abundance: -
d_gene: -
j_gene: TRBJ2-1

CDR3nt: TGTGCCACCAGTGGGGCGGGGCAAGAGACCCAGTACTTC
CDR3aa: CATSGAGQETQYF
v_gene: TRBV24-1
abundance: -
d_gene: -
j_gene: TRBJ2-5

CDR3nt: TGTGCCAGCAGTTTAAAGGCCTGGCGGTTCTTC
CDR3aa: CASSLKAWRFF
v_gene: TRBV28
abundance: -
d_gene: -
j_gene: TRBJ2-1

CDR3nt: TGTGCCAGCAGTGAGGCCGGGGGGAATAGCAATCAGCCCCAGCATTTT
CDR3aa: CASSEAGGNSNQPQHF
v_gene: TRBV6-1
abundance: -
d_gene: -
j_gene: TRBJ1-5

CDR3nt: TGTGCCAGCAGCTCCCCCTCTAGAAAAACGCAGTATTTT
CDR3aa: CASSSPSRKTQYF
v_gene: TRBV28
abundance: few
d_gene: -
j_gene: TRBJ2-3

CDR3nt: TGTGCCAGTAGTAGACAGGGGGCGTTCACTGAAGCTTTCTTT
CDR3aa: CASSRQGAFTEAFF
v_gene: TRBV19
abundance: -
d_gene: TRBD1
j_gene: TRBJ1-1

CDR3nt: TGTGCCAGCAGCGCCCGACAGGGTGGGAGCACAGATACGCAGTATTTT
CDR3aa: CASSARQGGSTDTQYF
v_gene: TRBV7-2
abundance: -
d_gene: TRBD1
j_gene: TRBJ2-3

CDR3nt: TGCGCCAGCAGCCACGGACAGGAAAATGGCTACACCTTC
CDR3aa: CASSHGQENGYTF
v_gene: TRBV5-1
abundance: -
d_gene: TRBD1
j_gene: TRBJ1-2

CDR3nt: TGTGCCAGCAGTTTATTTTCTGCCCGACAAGAGACCCAGTACTTC
CDR3aa: CASSLFSARQETQYF
v_gene: TRBV12-3/TRBV12-4
abundance: once
d_gene: -
j_gene: TRBJ2-5

CDR3nt: TGCAGTGCTATCTCTAGCGGGAGGCAAGAGACCCAGTACTTC
CDR3aa: CSAISSGRQETQYF
v_gene: TRBV20-1
abundance: few
d_gene: TRBD2
j_gene: TRBJ2-5

CDR3nt: TGTGCCAGCTCGGCGCGGGCCAGTTCCGCTGATGAGCAGTTCTTC
CDR3aa: CASSARASSADEQFF
v_gene: TRBV6-4
abundance: -
d_gene: -
j_gene: TRBJ2-1

CDR3nt: TGTGCCAGCAGTTACTCAGGACAGGCGGCTGGGTATGGCTACACCTTC
CDR3aa: CASSYSGQAAGYGYTF
v_gene: TRBV6-5
abundance: -
d_gene: TRBD1
j_gene: TRBJ1-2

CDR3nt: TGTGCCAGCAGTTTCGCCTCCCCTAGGGAGACCCAGTACTTC
CDR3aa: CASSFASPRETQYF
v_gene: TRBV12-3/TRBV12-4
abundance: -
d_gene: -
j_gene: TRBJ2-5

CDR3nt: TGTGCTAGCAGACCGGGACTAGCGGGAGCGAGGGGGGAGCTGTTTTTT
CDR3aa: CASRPGLAGARGELFF
v_gene: TRBV7-7
abundance: -
d_gene: TRBD2
j_gene: TRBJ2-2

CDR3nt: TGTGCCACGGAGGGCTTGGGTTGGGAGCAGTACTTC
CDR3aa: CATEGLGWEQYF
v_gene: TRBV6-6
abundance: -
d_gene: -
j_gene: TRBJ2-7

CDR3nt: TGCAGCGCTAGTTCTAGGGCATACGAGCAGTACTTC
CDR3aa: CSASSRAYEQYF
v_gene: TRBV20-1
abundance: -
d_gene: -
j_gene: TRBJ2-7

CDR3nt: TGTGCCAGCAGCTTAGGTCAGGGGGCACGCACTGAAGCTTTCTTT
CDR3aa: CASSLGQGARTEAFF
v_gene: TRBV7-9
abundance: -
d_gene: TRBD1
j_gene: TRBJ1-1

CDR3nt: TGCAGCGCCGGGACATTCGAGGATGAGCAGTTCTTC
CDR3aa: CSAGTFEDEQFF
v_gene: TRBV29-1
abundance: -
d_gene: -
j_gene: TRBJ2-1

CDR3nt: TGTGCCAGCAGCTCCAGGGTTGGAAACACCATATATTTT
CDR3aa: CASSSRVGNTIYF
v_gene: TRBV7-2
abundance: -
d_gene: -
j_gene: TRBJ1-3

CDR3nt: TGTGCCAGCAGCTTCGACAGGGGAAGTGGCTACACCTTC
CDR3aa: CASSFDRGSGYTF
v_gene: TRBV7-3
abundance: -
d_gene: TRBD1
j_gene: TRBJ1-2

CDR3nt: TGTGCCAGCAGTTTTTTTTCCCGGGGAGATGGCTACACCTTC
CDR3aa: CASSFFSRGDGYTF
v_gene: TRBV12-3/TRBV12-4
abundance: many
d_gene: -
j_gene: TRBJ1-2

CDR3nt: TGTGCCAGTAGTTCGCGGACAGGGCATACCTCCTACGAGCAGTACTTC
CDR3aa: CASSSRTGHTSYEQYF
v_gene: TRBV19
abundance: -
d_gene: TRBD1
j_gene: TRBJ2-7

CDR3nt: TGTGCCAGCAGCATGACTAGCGGGAGGTCCTACAATGAGCAGTTCTTC
CDR3aa: CASSMTSGRSYNEQFF
v_gene: TRBV5-6
abundance: -
d_gene: TRBD2
j_gene: TRBJ2-1